A selection of T cell receptor beta chains follows, all from one sample in a study of cytomegalovirus exposure and HLA in healthy donors. Here immunoSEQ multiplex PCR was the method, and the copy in TCRdb shows in-frame clones only, minus some. The sample has some 130,000 clones, around 77% seen once. The sequenced material came from PBMCs. These TCRs come from a male donor in good health and CMV-seropositive. Each CDR3 is given with its conserved first and last residue. Each record gives: CDR3 length, V gene, J gene, D gene, clone size, CDR3 protein, CDR3 DNA. D genes are given only for firm matches. Only some rows state a clone size, as once, few, many or a class for expanded clones.

length: 15; V: TRBV7-2; J: TRBJ2-1; D: TRBD2; size: once; CDR3: CASSLAGGAYNEQFF; DNA: TGTGCCAGCAGCCTAGCGGGGGGGGCCTACAATGAGCAGTTCTTC
length: 15; V: TRBV28; J: TRBJ2-5; D: TRBD1; size: few; CDR3: CASSLGTVPTREQYF; DNA: TGTGCCAGCAGTTTAGGGACAGTGCCCACGCGTGAGCAGTACTTC
length: 16; V: TRBV7-2; J: TRBJ2-1; D: .; size: once; CDR3: CASSLMRGLSYNEQFF; DNA: TGTGCCAGCAGCTTAATGAGAGGCTTGTCCTACAATGAGCAGTTCTTC
length: 11; V: TRBV28; J: TRBJ2-7; D: TRBD2; size: few; CDR3: CASSLAGGRYF; DNA: TGTGCCAGCAGTCTGGCGGGGGGGCGGTACTTC
length: 17; V: TRBV5-6; J: TRBJ1-1; D: .; size: .; CDR3: CASSFIQGRGEGTEAFF; DNA: TGTGCCAGCAGCTTCATACAGGGACGAGGGGAGGGCACTGAAGCTTTCTTT
length: 18; V: TRBV11-2; J: TRBJ2-3; D: TRBD1; size: few; CDR3: CASSLDRTGHSGTDTQYF; DNA: TGTGCCAGCAGCTTAGATAGGACAGGGCACTCCGGCACAGATACGCAGTATTTT
length: 14; V: TRBV9; J: TRBJ1-1; D: .; size: .; CDR3: CASSVDLRGDKAFF; DNA: TGTGCCAGCAGCGTAGACCTGAGAGGGGACAAAGCTTTCTTT
length: 16; V: TRBV5-8; J: TRBJ2-5; D: TRBD2; size: .; CDR3: CASSLGLAGGAETQYF; DNA: TGTGCCAGCAGCCTGGGACTAGCGGGAGGGGCAGAGACCCAGTACTTC
length: 13; V: TRBV28; J: TRBJ2-7; D: .; size: .; CDR3: CASSLSGPYEQYF; DNA: TGTGCCAGCAGTTTATCAGGGCCCTACGAGCAGTACTTC
length: 15; V: TRBV15; J: TRBJ2-7; D: .; size: few; CDR3: CATSRDSGRTYEQYF; DNA: TGTGCCACCAGCAGAGATTCGGGGAGGACCTACGAGCAGTACTTC
length: 13; V: TRBV11-3; J: TRBJ2-1; D: .; size: .; CDR3: CASSLQTGHEQFF; DNA: TGTGCCAGCAGCTTACAAACAGGGCATGAGCAGTTCTTC
length: 11; V: TRBV6-5; J: TRBJ1-1; D: .; size: .; CDR3: CASLTGTEAFF; DNA: TGTGCCAGTCTTACCGGCACTGAAGCTTTCTTT
length: 12; V: TRBV7-2; J: TRBJ2-7; D: .; size: .; CDR3: CASSLDTYEQYF; DNA: TGTGCCAGCAGCTTAGATACCTACGAGCAGTACTTC
length: 14; V: TRBV6-4; J: TRBJ2-5; D: .; size: .; CDR3: CAGSDLDRDETQYF; DNA: TGTGCCGGCAGTGACTTGGACAGAGACGAGACCCAGTACTTC
length: 16; V: TRBV7-9; J: TRBJ1-2; D: .; size: .; CDR3: CASSSRRGGGNYGYTF; DNA: TGTGCCAGCAGCTCGCGTCGAGGGGGGGGAAACTATGGCTACACCTTC
length: 19; V: TRBV29-1; J: TRBJ2-7; D: TRBD2; size: .; CDR3: CSVNQAGRTSISGNYEQYF; DNA: TGCAGCGTTAACCAAGCAGGTCGGACCTCCATTAGCGGGAACTACGAGCAGTACTTC
length: 14; V: TRBV19; J: TRBJ2-5; D: TRBD2; size: .; CDR3: CASSSGRAGETQYF; DNA: TGTGCCAGTAGTAGCGGGAGGGCTGGAGAGACCCAGTACTTC
length: 15; V: TRBV5-7; J: TRBJ1-1; D: TRBD1; size: .; CDR3: CASSQWGQGLFEAFF; DNA: TGTGCCAGCAGCCAGTGGGGACAGGGGCTGTTTGAAGCTTTCTTT
length: 15; V: TRBV27; J: TRBJ2-3; D: .; size: .; CDR3: CASSRAGWGTDTQYF; DNA: TGTGCCAGCAGTCGCGCGGGATGGGGGACAGATACGCAGTATTTT
length: 16; V: TRBV15; J: TRBJ1-2; D: .; size: .; CDR3: CATSPLGQGKSYGYTF; DNA: TGTGCCACCAGCCCCCTCGGGCAGGGTAAAAGCTATGGCTACACCTTC
length: 18; V: TRBV5-1; J: TRBJ2-3; D: .; size: .; CDR3: CASSLELATKGGTDTQYF; DNA: TGCGCCAGCAGCTTGGAACTAGCTACCAAAGGTGGCACAGATACGCAGTATTTT
length: 15; V: TRBV7-9; J: TRBJ1-3; D: .; size: .; CDR3: CASSPGQQHSNTIYF; DNA: TGTGCCAGCAGCCCAGGACAGCAACACTCAAACACCATATATTTT
length: 14; V: TRBV25-1; J: TRBJ1-5; D: .; size: .; CDR3: CASSGGLPNQPQHF; DNA: TGTGCCAGCAGTGGGGGCCTTCCCAATCAGCCCCAGCATTTT
length: 15; V: TRBV28; J: TRBJ2-1; D: .; size: .; CDR3: CATKEGGFLYNEQFF; DNA: TGTGCCACCAAGGAAGGAGGGTTCTTATACAATGAGCAGTTCTTC
length: 14; V: TRBV28; J: TRBJ2-5; D: .; size: once; CDR3: CASSLDRRKETQYF; DNA: TGTGCCAGCAGTTTGGACAGAAGAAAAGAGACCCAGTACTTC
length: 15; V: TRBV19; J: TRBJ2-7; D: TRBD1; size: .; CDR3: CASSDRAGAFYEQYF; DNA: TGTGCCAGTAGTGACAGGGCCGGGGCCTTCTACGAGCAGTACTTC
length: 15; V: TRBV5-1; J: TRBJ2-2; D: TRBD2; size: .; CDR3: CASSESGGNTGELFF; DNA: TGCGCCAGCAGCGAGAGCGGGGGGAACACCGGGGAGCTGTTTTTT
length: 15; V: TRBV7-8; J: TRBJ2-2; D: .; size: .; CDR3: CASSLALVLTGELFF; DNA: TGTGCCAGCAGCTTAGCCCTAGTTTTAACCGGGGAGCTGTTTTTT
length: 15; V: TRBV29-1; J: TRBJ2-7; D: TRBD1; size: .; CDR3: CSVVAEDRVSYEQYF; DNA: TGCAGCGTTGTAGCCGAGGACAGGGTCTCCTACGAGCAGTACTTC
length: 15; V: TRBV15; J: TRBJ2-3; D: .; size: .; CDR3: CATSRDLQSTDTQYF; DNA: TGTGCCACCAGCAGAGATCTACAGAGCACAGATACGCAGTATTTT
length: 14; V: TRBV7-2; J: TRBJ1-2; D: TRBD1; size: .; CDR3: CASRRDRAGSGYTF; DNA: TGTGCCAGCAGAAGGGACAGGGCAGGTTCTGGCTACACCTTC
length: 16; V: TRBV28; J: TRBJ1-2; D: .; size: few; CDR3: CASSSTRTVGNYGYTF; DNA: TGTGCCAGCAGTTCCACCCGGACAGTGGGGAACTATGGCTACACCTTC
length: 13; V: TRBV28; J: TRBJ2-5; D: .; size: few; CDR3: CASSWSGVETQYF; DNA: TGTGCCAGCAGTTGGTCAGGGGTAGAGACCCAGTACTTC
length: 13; V: TRBV28; J: TRBJ2-2; D: .; size: .; CDR3: CASSLGRAGELFF; DNA: TGTGCCAGCAGTTTAGGCAGGGCCGGGGAGCTGTTTTTT
length: 15; V: TRBV6-5; J: TRBJ2-1; D: .; size: .; CDR3: CASKTSGTPYNEQFF; DNA: TGTGCCAGCAAGACTTCCGGGACACCTTACAATGAGCAGTTCTTC
length: 13; V: TRBV27; J: TRBJ1-5; D: .; size: few; CDR3: CASSQDSNQPQHF; DNA: TGTGCCAGCAGCCAGGACAGTAATCAGCCCCAGCATTTT
length: 16; V: TRBV5-4; J: TRBJ2-7; D: TRBD2; size: .; CDR3: CASSYKAGALYYEQYF; DNA: TGTGCCAGCAGCTATAAAGCGGGGGCCCTCTACTACGAGCAGTACTTC
length: 17; V: TRBV10-3; J: TRBJ2-7; D: TRBD2; size: once; CDR3: CAISDSTGTSGSPLQYF; DNA: TGTGCCATCAGTGATTCCACCGGGACTAGCGGGAGTCCGTTACAGTACTTC
length: 14; V: TRBV5-1; J: TRBJ1-4; D: .; size: .; CDR3: CASSGGSTNEKLFF; DNA: TGCGCCAGCAGCGGCGGATCAACTAATGAAAAACTGTTTTTT
length: 13; V: TRBV6-1; J: TRBJ1-3; D: TRBD1; size: .; CDR3: CASRGTGRNTIYF; DNA: TGTGCCAGCAGGGGGACAGGGCGAAACACCATATATTTT
length: 15; V: TRBV27; J: TRBJ2-7; D: TRBD1; size: .; CDR3: CASKQQGRDGYEQYF; DNA: TGTGCCAGCAAGCAACAGGGGCGTGATGGTTACGAGCAGTACTTC
length: 14; V: TRBV5-8; J: TRBJ2-7; D: .; size: .; CDR3: CASSPLRVPYEQYF; DNA: TGTGCCAGCAGCCCCCTGAGGGTCCCCTACGAGCAGTACTTC
length: 11; V: TRBV20-1; J: TRBJ1-1; D: .; size: .; CDR3: CSARDPPEAFF; DNA: TGCAGTGCTAGAGATCCCCCGGAAGCTTTCTTT
length: 14; V: TRBV14; J: TRBJ2-2; D: .; size: .; CDR3: CASSPQGMTGELFF; DNA: TGTGCCAGCAGCCCTCAGGGGATGACCGGGGAGCTGTTTTTT